This T cell receptor beta chain appears in the sequencing data of a study of shared clonotypes between healthy human individuals (dated by TCRdb to the early 2020s). Regarding the complete study: The cohort included three men and two women between 18 and 49 years of age. Per donor, three plates each were used for CD4 naive and CD4 memory, two for CD8 naive, and one for CD8 memory. To estimate repertoire size and how much clonotypes are shared between individuals, the study performed deep sequencing of blood TCR repertoires from roughly five healthy adults. To increase sequencing depth and limit assay-specific biases, different laboratories used diverse techniques to prepare libraries and sequence TCR repertoires. Leukapheresis yielded between about 0.9 and 10 billion PBMCs per donor.

TCR CDR3 regions were amplified from genomic DNA by multiplex PCR using the deep immunoSEQ assay. Extracted genomic DNA from each cell subset was distributed evenly across all wells of several immunoSEQ 96-well plates, and each plate was treated as a replicate. Each replicate PCR for sorted subsets received approximately 200 ng genomic DNA, equal to roughly 30,000 T cell genomes. Purified libraries were quantified with a Qubit 3.0 fluorometer, sized on a Bioanalyzer 2100, and re-quantified with the KAPA Library Quantification kit. Every immunoSEQ 96-well plate was sequenced on a separate single-read 150-cycle Illumina NextSeq 550 flow cell. On the authors' methods: Because only junctional sequences without quality scores were contained in the immunoSEQ output, filtering matching that applied to full-length reads could not be performed. To assign V/J genes and CDR3, sequences were annotated using PyIR, a Python wrapper for IgBLAST v1.9, with IMGT germline references. Any read was removed if the V/J assignment was weak (E-value above 1e-6), the CDR3 was missing, or the read contained stop codons, out-of-frame junctions, or ambiguous translated residues. V3J clonotypes were defined as sequences sharing an identical inferred V gene, J gene, and CDR3 amino acid sequence. Percentage overlap between repertoires was computed as shared unique clonotypes divided by the size of the smaller repertoire. Repertoire richness was assessed with RTK rarefaction, the Chao1 estimator, and Recon v2.1 estimates of unobserved clonotypes. Generation probabilities for all TCRbeta clonotypes obtained by the gDNA method from a handful of donors were computed using OLGA. TCRdb obtained this table from immuneACCESS and retained in-frame rearrangements with V and J assigned. These tables miss some clones; where compared with another copy, unresolved V genes account for less than half of the shortfall, and the remainder is unexplained. V and J calls and clone size are copied from that table; D and trimming were computed from the DNA. This sample holds millions of clones; roughly 95% were observed only once. Of the sample, about 0.13% falls within the top ten clones.

The count of this clone is one. Its antigen has not been determined. Base qualities are missing; no much larger clone stands one base away. What the research found in general, with its limitations: Compared with non-shared clonotypes, clonotypes shared by all four sorted-subset donors had higher generation probabilities. Based on pairwise subsampling, the degree of clonotype sharing among donors was expected to be affected by sequencing depth. Because the study included only a small number of donors, the genetic and exposure-history diversity represented was limited. Roughly 5% of naive CD4, around 4% of naive CD8, roughly 2.5% of memory CD4, and 0.4% of memory CD8 clonotypes were shared across four donors. Sampling was limited to blood, and TCR repertoires in tissue likely differ from TCR repertoires in blood. Naive subsets generally had larger estimated clonotype richness than memory subsets did. Incomplete sequencing was indicated by rarefaction of sorted-subset datasets, despite the large sequencing depth.

Reading the germline V gene (reference sequence) gives CDR1 MNHEY and CDR2 SMNVEV. From cysteine to phenylalanine, the CDR3 is 14 amino acids long. The CDR3 DNA has 42 bases and is translated from base 1. Between the V and J ends, shortened by 1 base and 5 bases respectively, the junction contains 12 bases. The donors were healthy, HIV-negative adults who had no recently reported acute infections or vaccinations. All donors were Caucasian adults living in Nashville, Tennessee, USA. CD4+ T cells were enriched by magnetic negative selection; naive cells were then positively selected on CD45RA, and the negative fraction formed the memory subset. After blood collection by leukapheresis, PBMCs were isolated using Ficoll-Histopaque density gradient centrifugation and then cryopreserved in the vapor phase of liquid nitrogen. Analytical flow cytometry was used to check the purity and quantity of each magnetically sorted T cell population. From each sorted fraction, genomic DNA was isolated and quantified by UV absorbance on a Nanodrop 2000c.

Material: naive CD4+ T cells sorted from blood. Explained via the paper, the cell subset or site label denotes: CD45RA+ positively selected. Recombination connected TRBV27 to TRBJ2-7; no D gene call is confident. This TCR was sampled from a man between 18 and 29 years old in good health. The DNA sequence is as follows: TGTGCCAGCAGTTTATGGTCCAGGTTCCACGAGCAGTACTTC. Its coded protein is CASSLWSRFHEQYF.